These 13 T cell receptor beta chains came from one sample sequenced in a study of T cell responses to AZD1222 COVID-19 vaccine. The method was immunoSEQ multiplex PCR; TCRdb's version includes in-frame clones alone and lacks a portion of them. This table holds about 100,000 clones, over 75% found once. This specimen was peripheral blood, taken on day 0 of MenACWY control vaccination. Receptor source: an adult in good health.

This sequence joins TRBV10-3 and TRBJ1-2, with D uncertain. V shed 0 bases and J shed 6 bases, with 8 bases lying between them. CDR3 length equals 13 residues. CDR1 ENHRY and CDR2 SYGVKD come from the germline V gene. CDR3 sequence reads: CAISESWQNGYTF. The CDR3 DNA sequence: TGTGCCATCAGTGAGTCTTGGCAGAATGGCTACACCTTC.

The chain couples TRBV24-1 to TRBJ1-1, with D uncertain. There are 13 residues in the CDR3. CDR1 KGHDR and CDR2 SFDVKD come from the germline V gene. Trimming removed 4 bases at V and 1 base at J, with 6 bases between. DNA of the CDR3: TGTGCCACCAGTGACCCGGAGAACACTGAAGCTTTCTTT. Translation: CATSDPENTEAFF.

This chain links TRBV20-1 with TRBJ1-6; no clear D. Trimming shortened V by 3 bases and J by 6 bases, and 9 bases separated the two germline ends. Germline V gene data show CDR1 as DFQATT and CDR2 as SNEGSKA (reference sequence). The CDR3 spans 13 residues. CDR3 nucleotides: TGCAGTGCTAGTGGGCGGACTAATTCACCCCTCCACTTT. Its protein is CSASGRTNSPLHF.

Here the CDR3 reads CASSLVLAAEAFF. The CDR3 DNA sequence: TGTGCCAGCAGCTTAGTATTGGCAGCTGAAGCTTTCTTT. This rearrangement joins TRBV7-9 to TRBJ1-1; D remains unclear. Germline CDR1 SEHNR, CDR2 FQNEAQ (reference sequence). V lost 1 base, J lost 6 bases, and 9 bases lay in between. The CDR3 contains 13 residues. The variable domain in full, completed from reference TRBV7-9 and TRBJ1-1, reads DTGVSQNPRHKITKRGQNVTFRCDPISEHNRLYWYRQTLGQGPEFLTYFQNEAQLEKSRLLSDRFSAERPKGSFSTLEIQRTEQGDSAMYLCASSLVLAAEAFFGQGTRLTVV.

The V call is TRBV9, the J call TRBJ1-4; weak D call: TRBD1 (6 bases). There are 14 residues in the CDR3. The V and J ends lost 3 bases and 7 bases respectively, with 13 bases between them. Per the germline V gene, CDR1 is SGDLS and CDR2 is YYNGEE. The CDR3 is CASSGDIFGEKLFF. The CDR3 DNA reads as TGTGCCAGCAGCGGGGACATCTTCGGTGAAAAACTGTTTTTT.

CDR3 region: CASSISGRNEQFF. The CDR3 nucleotides read TGTGCCAGTAGTATTAGCGGGAGGAATGAGCAGTTCTTC. The chain couples TRBV19 to TRBJ2-1; TRBD2 matches 10 bases. The V gene's germline CDR1 is LNHDA and CDR2 SQIVND (reference sequence). The CDR3 totals 13 residues. The trim removed 3 bases at V and 7 bases at J, leaving 0 bases unmatched. The full variable domain, with the rest looked up from reference TRBV19 and TRBJ2-1, is DGGITQSPKYLFRKEGQNVTLSCEQNLNHDAMYWYRQDPGQGLRLIYYSQIVNDFQKGDIAEGYSVSREKKESFPLTVTSAQKNPTAFYLCASSISGRNEQFFGPGTRLTVL.

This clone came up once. The CDR3 loop reads CASSQTGESYEQYF. The CDR3 region has the DNA TGCGCCAGCAGTCAGACAGGGGAATCCTACGAGCAGTACTTC. The chain links TRBV5-1 to TRBJ2-7, with 8 bases matching TRBD1. V was clipped by 5 bases and J by 1 base; unmatched bases: 5. This CDR3 has 14 amino acids. Germline CDR1 SGHRS, CDR2 YFSETQ.

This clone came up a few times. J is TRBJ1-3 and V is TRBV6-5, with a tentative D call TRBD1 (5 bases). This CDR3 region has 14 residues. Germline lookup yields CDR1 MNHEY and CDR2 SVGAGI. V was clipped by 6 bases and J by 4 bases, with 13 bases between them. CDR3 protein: CASRWGLTGNTIYF. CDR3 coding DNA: TGTGCCAGCAGATGGGGGTTAACAGGAAACACCATATATTTT.

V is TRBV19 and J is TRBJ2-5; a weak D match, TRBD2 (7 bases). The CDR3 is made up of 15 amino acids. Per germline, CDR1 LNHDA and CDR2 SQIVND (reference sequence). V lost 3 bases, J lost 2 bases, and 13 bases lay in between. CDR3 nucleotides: TGTGCCAGTAGTATTTACCGGGGGGCACAAGAGACCCAGTACTTC. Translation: CASSIYRGAQETQYF.

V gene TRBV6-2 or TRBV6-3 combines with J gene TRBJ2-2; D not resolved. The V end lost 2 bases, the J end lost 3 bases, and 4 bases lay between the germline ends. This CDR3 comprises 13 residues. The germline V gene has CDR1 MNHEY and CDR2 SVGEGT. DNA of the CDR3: TGTGCCAGCAGTTACACTTACACCGGGGAGCTGTTTTTT. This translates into CASSYTYTGELFF.

The CDR3 is CASSERIKELGSSNTGELFF. In DNA form, the CDR3 reads TGCGCCAGCAGTGAAAGGATTAAGGAATTGGGCAGCTCGAACACCGGGGAGCTGTTTTTT. The chain links TRBV10-1 to TRBJ2-2, with D uncertain. Trimming took off 3 bases at V and 0 bases at J, with 23 bases between the two ends. The CDR3 loop spans 20 amino acids. Germline CDR1 and CDR2: WNHNN and SYGVQD (reference sequence).

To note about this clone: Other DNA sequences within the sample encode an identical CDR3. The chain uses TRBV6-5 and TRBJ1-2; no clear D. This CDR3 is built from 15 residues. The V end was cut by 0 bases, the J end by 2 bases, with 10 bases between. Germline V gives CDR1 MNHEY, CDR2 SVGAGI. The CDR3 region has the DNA TGTGCCAGCAGTTACTCCACTGGGCTCAACTATGGCTACACCTTC. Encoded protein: CASSYSTGLNYGYTF.

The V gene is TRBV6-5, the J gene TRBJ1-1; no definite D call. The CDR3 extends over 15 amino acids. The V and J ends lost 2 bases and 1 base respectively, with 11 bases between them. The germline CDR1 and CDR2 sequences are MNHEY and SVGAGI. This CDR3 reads CASSYALVKNTEAFF. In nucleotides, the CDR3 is TGTGCCAGCAGTTACGCCCTGGTAAAGAACACTGAAGCTTTCTTT.